A single sample is the source of the 16 T cell receptor beta chains below, sequenced in a study of cytomegalovirus exposure and HLA in healthy donors. A multiplex PCR was run with 60 Vbeta primers and 13 Jbeta primers. TCRdb's copy holds only in-frame clones and misses some; the assay was immunoSEQ multiplex PCR. This sample yields about 140,000 clones, of which roughly 78% are seen a single time; more than 2.5% belongs to the top ten. Sequenced material: PBMCs. The receptors derive from a man between 18 and 35 years old in good health and CMV-seropositive.

V and J are TRBV30 and TRBJ2-2, with D unresolved. V lost 0 bases and J lost 6, with 14 bases in between. Looked up from germline, CDR1 is GTSNPN and CDR2 is SVGIG (reference sequence). This CDR3 comprises 15 residues. This CDR3 reads CAWSVLSKISGELFF. In nucleotides, the CDR3 is TGTGCCTGGAGTGTACTTAGTAAAATTTCCGGGGAGCTGTTTTTT.

This clone is a singleton in its sample. The CDR3 bases are TGTGCCAGCAGTCCCTCCATGGCAGTTACCTACGAGCAGTACTTC. It is translated as CASSPSMAVTYEQYF. J is TRBJ2-7 and V is TRBV28; no reliable D call. The CDR3 is 15 amino acids. Trimming shortened V by 5 bases and J by 2 bases, and 16 bases separated the two germline ends. Germline CDR1 is MDHEN and CDR2 is SYDVKM.

This chain connects TRBV25-1 to TRBJ1-2; D not resolved. Trimming stripped 0 bases from V and 6 bases from J, with 11 bases between. The CDR3 is made up of 14 amino acids. Per germline, CDR1 MGHDK and CDR2 SYGVNS. Here the CDR3 reads CASSEYGKNHGYTF. The CDR3 coding sequence is TGTGCCAGCAGTGAATACGGTAAAAACCATGGCTACACCTTC.

The CDR3 DNA follows: TGCGCCAGCAGCCACAAAGTCCCGGGACAGCACCAAGAGACCCAGTACTTC. It yields the protein CASSHKVPGQHQETQYF. V usage is TRBV4-1 and J usage is TRBJ2-5; TRBD1 matches at 7 bases. This CDR3 is 17 amino acids long. Germline trimming cut 3 bases from V and 0 bases from J; bases unmatched to any gene: 10. Germline CDR1 and CDR2: MGHRA and YSYEKL.

This clone is a singleton in its sample. The V and J genes are TRBV2 and TRBJ1-2; D remains unclear. CDR1 and CDR2 (germline): SNHLY, FYNNEI. This CDR3 is built from 12 residues. V lost 10 bases to trimming and J lost 8 bases, with 17 bases between them. The CDR3 loop reads CATRLSVGGYTF. CDR3 nucleotide sequence: TGTGCCACACGCTTAAGCGTAGGCGGCTACACCTTC. Together with reference TRBV2 and TRBJ1-2, the CDR3 gives the full variable domain: EPEVTQTPSHQVTQMGQEVILRCVPISNHLYFYWYRQILGQKVEFLVSFYNNEISEKSEIFDDQFSVERPDGSNFTLKIRSTKLEDSAMYFCATRLSVGGYTFGSGTRLTVV.

This chain joins TRBV5-4 and TRBJ2-1, with TRBD1 matching over 7 bases. Per germline, CDR1 SGHNT and CDR2 YYREEE (reference sequence). J gave up 3 bases and V 9 bases, and 15 bases lay outside the gene matches. The CDR3 is made up of 16 amino acids. The CDR3 coding sequence is TGTGCCATCTGGAAACAGGGGCAGGGCCACTACAATGAGCAGTTCTTC. It encodes CAIWKQGQGHYNEQFF.

CDR3 sequence: CASSSNAGGPYEQYF. The DNA for the CDR3 is TGTGCCAGTAGTTCCAACGCGGGAGGGCCGTACGAGCAGTACTTC. The V and J genes are TRBV19 and TRBJ2-7; 9 positions match TRBD2. This CDR3 contains 15 residues. V shed 5 bases and J 4 bases; nucleotides not matched to a gene: 9. Germline-derived CDR1 and CDR2 are LNHDA and SQIVND (reference sequence).

V usage is TRBV6-1 and J usage is TRBJ1-5; 8 nucleotides align to TRBD1. In germline, CDR1 is MNHNS, CDR2 SASEGT. Germline trimming cut 10 bases from V and 3 bases from J; bases unmatched to any gene: 5. The CDR3 has 13 amino acids. CDR3 sequence: CATRQGLNQPQHF. The CDR3 region has the DNA TGTGCCACCCGACAGGGGCTCAATCAGCCCCAGCATTTT.

The chain joins TRBV5-1 to TRBJ2-7; 7 bases are a match to TRBD1. The length of the CDR3 is 13 residues. The germline V gene encodes CDR1 SGHRS and CDR2 YFSETQ. V was pared by 6 bases and J by 8 bases, with 11 bases of the junction left unmatched. The DNA for the CDR3 is TGCGCCAGCACCAAGGACAGGTGGGAGAAGCAGTACTTC. The encoded protein is CASTKDRWEKQYF.

This chain connects TRBV5-1 to TRBJ2-5; D not certain. The CDR3 is made up of 13 amino acids. Germline V CDR1 and CDR2: SGHRS, YFSETQ. V was trimmed by 0 bases and J by 4 bases, leaving 7 bases between them. The CDR3 sequence is CASSLGSSETQYF. CDR3 nucleotides: TGCGCCAGCAGCTTGGGGAGTTCAGAGACCCAGTACTTC.

The rearrangement links TRBV2 to TRBJ2-4; tentative D call: TRBD1 (6 bases). Germline V gene lookup returns CDR1 SNHLY and CDR2 FYNNEI. Trimming took 5 bases from V and 8 from J, leaving 13 bases between them. The CDR3 covers 13 residues. CDR3 nucleotide sequence: TGTGCCAGCAGTCAGGACAGCCACGACATTCAGTACTTC. Protein: CASSQDSHDIQYF.

This clone was observed a handful of times. This sequence joins TRBV27 and TRBJ1-4, with 8 bases matching TRBD1. Germline CDR1 reads MNHEY; CDR2 reads SMNVEV (reference sequence). The V segment lost 3 bases and the J segment 2 bases; nucleotides outside the gene matches: 11. There are 18 residues in the CDR3. CDR3 residues: CASSLRRQGRATNEKLFF. CDR3 coding DNA: TGTGCCAGCAGTTTGAGGCGACAGGGGAGAGCGACTAATGAAAAACTGTTTTTT. Full variable domain (remainder filled in from reference TRBV27 and TRBJ1-4): EAQVTQNPRYLITVTGKKLTVTCSQNMNHEYMSWYRQDPGLGLRQIYYSMNVEVTDKGDVPEGYKVSRKEKRNFPLILESPSPNQTSLYFCASSLRRQGRATNEKLFFGSGTQLSVL.

This chain connects TRBV5-1 to TRBJ2-3; 14 bases map to TRBD2. The CDR3 runs to 17 residues. With V trimmed by 3 bases and J by 4 bases, 7 bases remained unmatched. Germline V gene lookup returns CDR1 SGHRS and CDR2 YFSETQ. The CDR3 reads CASSYAPGLAGADTQYF. The DNA of the CDR3 is TGCGCCAGCAGCTATGCACCGGGACTAGCGGGAGCAGATACGCAGTATTTT.

The chain links TRBV7-9 to TRBJ2-3; 8 bases are shared with TRBD2. Looked up from germline, CDR1 is SEHNR and CDR2 is FQNEAQ (reference sequence). Unmatched junction bases numbered 9, after V lost 2 bases and J lost 5 bases. CDR3 length: 16 residues. The CDR3 DNA follows: TGTGCCAGCAGCTTAAGCCGAGCGGGAGTGGGAGATACGCAGTATTTT. It is translated as CASSLSRAGVGDTQYF.

This chain joins TRBV5-6 and TRBJ1-5; 7 positions agree with TRBD1. CDR3 length: 15 amino acids. CDR1 and CDR2 (germline): SGHDT, YYEEEE. J lost 5 bases, V lost 0 bases, and 5 bases had no gene match. CDR3 DNA sequence: TGTGCCAGCAGCTTGGCGGGACAGCCATATCAGCCCCAGCATTTT. Amino acids: CASSLAGQPYQPQHF.

This chain connects TRBV5-1 to TRBJ2-5; D is possibly TRBD1 (6 bases). CDR1 is SGHRS and CDR2 is YFSETQ in the germline V gene. V was cut by 4 bases and J by 1 base, with 20 bases left in between. The CDR3 covers 17 residues. The CDR3 region is CASSGGLTGTSQETQYF. CDR3 in DNA: TGCGCCAGCAGCGGGGGCCTGACCGGGACGAGCCAAGAGACCCAGTACTTC.